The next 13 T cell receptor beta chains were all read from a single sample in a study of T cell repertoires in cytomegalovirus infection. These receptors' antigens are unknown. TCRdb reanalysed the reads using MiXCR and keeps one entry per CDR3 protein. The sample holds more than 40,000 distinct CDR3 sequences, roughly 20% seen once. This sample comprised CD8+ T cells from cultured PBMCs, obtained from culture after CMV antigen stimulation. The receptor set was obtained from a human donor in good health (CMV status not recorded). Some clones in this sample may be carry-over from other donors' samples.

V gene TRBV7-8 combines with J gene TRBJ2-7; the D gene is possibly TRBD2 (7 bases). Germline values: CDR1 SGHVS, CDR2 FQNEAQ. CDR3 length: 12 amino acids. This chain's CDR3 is CAAGDNSYEQYF. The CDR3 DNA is TGTGCGGCGGGGGACAACTCCTACGAGCAGTACTTC.

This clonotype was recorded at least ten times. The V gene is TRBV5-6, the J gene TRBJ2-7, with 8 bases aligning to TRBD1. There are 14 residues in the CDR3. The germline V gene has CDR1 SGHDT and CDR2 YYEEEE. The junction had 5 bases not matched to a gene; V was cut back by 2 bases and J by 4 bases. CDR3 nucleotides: TGTGCCAGCAGCTTTGGGACAGGACAGTACGAGCAGTACTTC. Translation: CASSFGTGQYEQYF.

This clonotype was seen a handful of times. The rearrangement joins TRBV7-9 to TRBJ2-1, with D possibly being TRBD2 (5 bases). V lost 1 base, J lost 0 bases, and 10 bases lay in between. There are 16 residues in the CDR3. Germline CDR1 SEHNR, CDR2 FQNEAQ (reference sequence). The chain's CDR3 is CASSLVGSSSYNEQFF. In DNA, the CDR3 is TGTGCCAGCAGCTTAGTTGGGAGTTCCTCCTACAATGAGCAGTTCTTC. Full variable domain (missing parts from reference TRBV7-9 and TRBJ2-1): DTGVSQNPRHKITKRGQNVTFRCDPISEHNRLYWYRQTLGQGPEFLTYFQNEAQLEKSRLLSDRFSAERPKGSFSTLEIQRTEQGDSAMYLCASSLVGSSSYNEQFFGPGTRLTVL.

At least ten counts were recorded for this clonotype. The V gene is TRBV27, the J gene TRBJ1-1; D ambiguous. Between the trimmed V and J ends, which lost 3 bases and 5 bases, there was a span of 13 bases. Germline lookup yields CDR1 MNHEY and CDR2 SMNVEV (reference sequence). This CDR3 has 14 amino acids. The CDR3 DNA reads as TGTGCCAGCAGTTTGGGGAGGACGGGAACTGAAGCTTTCTTT. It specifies CASSLGRTGTEAFF.

CDR3 residues: CASSPLVASNQPQHF. The CDR3 nucleotides read TGTGCCAGCAGTCCACTCGTGGCGTCCAATCAGCCCCAGCATTTT. V gene TRBV27 combines with J gene TRBJ1-5; no definite D call. This CDR3 spans 15 amino acids. V shed 5 bases and J shed 3 bases, with 14 bases lying between them. Germline V gene sequence: CDR1 MNHEY, CDR2 SMNVEV (reference sequence).

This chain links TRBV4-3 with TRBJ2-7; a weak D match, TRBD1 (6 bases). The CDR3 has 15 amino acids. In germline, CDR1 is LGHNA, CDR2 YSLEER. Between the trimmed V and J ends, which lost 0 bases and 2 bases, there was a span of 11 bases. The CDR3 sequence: CASSQDQGPPYEQYF. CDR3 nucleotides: TGCGCCAGCAGCCAAGATCAGGGGCCCCCCTACGAGCAGTACTTC.

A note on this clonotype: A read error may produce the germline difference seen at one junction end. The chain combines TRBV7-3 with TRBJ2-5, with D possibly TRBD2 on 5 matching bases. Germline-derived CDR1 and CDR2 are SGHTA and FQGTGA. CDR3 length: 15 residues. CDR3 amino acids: CASSLTRNGGETQYF. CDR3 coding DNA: TGTGCCAGCAGCCTAACTAGAAATGGTGGGGAGACCCAGTACTTC.

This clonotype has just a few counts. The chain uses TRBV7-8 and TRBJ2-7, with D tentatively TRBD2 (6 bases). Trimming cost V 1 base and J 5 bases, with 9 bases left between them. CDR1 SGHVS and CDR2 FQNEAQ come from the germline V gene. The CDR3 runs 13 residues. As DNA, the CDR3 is TGTGCCAGCAGCTTAGACGCGGGGAACGAGCAGTACTTC. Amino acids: CASSLDAGNEQYF.

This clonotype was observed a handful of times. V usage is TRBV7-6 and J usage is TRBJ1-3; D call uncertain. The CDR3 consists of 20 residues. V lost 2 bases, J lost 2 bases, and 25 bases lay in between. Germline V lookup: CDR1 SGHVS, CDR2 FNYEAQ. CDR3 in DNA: TGTGCCAGCAGCTTATATTCGTCAGTTTCGGGCCCTCATGCTGGAAACACCATATATTTT. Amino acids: CASSLYSSVSGPHAGNTIYF.

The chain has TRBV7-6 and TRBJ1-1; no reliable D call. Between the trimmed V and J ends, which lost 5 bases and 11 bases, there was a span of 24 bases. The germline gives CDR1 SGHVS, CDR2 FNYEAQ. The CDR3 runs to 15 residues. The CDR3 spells CASSPTEQRPAQAFF. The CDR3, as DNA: TGTGCCAGCAGCCCGACGGAACAACGACCCGCTCAGGCTTTCTTT.

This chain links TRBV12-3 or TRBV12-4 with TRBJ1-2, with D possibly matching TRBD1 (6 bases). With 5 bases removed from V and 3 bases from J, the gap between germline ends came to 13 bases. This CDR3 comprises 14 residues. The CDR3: CASSPGTSYYGYTF. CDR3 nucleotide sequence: TGTGCCAGCAGTCCGGGGACATCCTACTATGGCTACACCTTC.

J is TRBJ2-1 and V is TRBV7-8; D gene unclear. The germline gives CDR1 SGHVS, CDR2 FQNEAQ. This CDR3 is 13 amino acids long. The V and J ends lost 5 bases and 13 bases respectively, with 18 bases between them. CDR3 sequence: CASSPGSSLSQFF. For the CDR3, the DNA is TGTGCCAGCAGCCCCGGTTCCTCCTTGTCCCAGTTCTTC.

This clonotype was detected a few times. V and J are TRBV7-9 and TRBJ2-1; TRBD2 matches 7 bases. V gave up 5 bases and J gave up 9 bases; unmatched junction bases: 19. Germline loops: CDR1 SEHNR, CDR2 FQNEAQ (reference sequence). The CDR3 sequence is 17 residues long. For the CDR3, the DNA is TGTGCCAGCAGCCATACGGGCGGGAGTAGGAATTTAGGTGAGCAGTTCTTC. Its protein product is CASSHTGGSRNLGEQFF.